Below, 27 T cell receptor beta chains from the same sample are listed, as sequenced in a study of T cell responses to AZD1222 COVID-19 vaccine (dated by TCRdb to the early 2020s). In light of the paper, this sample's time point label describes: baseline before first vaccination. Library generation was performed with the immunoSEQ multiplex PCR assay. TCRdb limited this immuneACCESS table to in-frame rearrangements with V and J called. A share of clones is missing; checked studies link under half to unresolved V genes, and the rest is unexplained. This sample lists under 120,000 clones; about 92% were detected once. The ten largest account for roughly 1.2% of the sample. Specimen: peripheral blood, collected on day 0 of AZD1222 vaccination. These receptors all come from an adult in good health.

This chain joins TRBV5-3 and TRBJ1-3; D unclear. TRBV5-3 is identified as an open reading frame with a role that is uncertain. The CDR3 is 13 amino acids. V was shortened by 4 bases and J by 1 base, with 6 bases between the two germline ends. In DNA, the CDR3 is TGTGCCAGAAGCAAGAAGTCTGGAAACACCATATATTTT. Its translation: CARSKKSGNTIYF.

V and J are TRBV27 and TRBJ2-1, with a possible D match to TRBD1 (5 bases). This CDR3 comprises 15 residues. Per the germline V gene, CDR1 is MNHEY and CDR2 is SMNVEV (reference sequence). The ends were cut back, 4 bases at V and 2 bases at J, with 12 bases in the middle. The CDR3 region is CASSSSDSTYNEQFF. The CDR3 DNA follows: TGTGCCAGCAGTTCATCAGACAGCACCTACAATGAGCAGTTCTTC.

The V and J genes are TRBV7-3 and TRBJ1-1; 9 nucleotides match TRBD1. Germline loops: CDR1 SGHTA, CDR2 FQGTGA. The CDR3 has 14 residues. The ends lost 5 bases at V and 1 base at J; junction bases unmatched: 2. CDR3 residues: CASSPDRGNTEAFF. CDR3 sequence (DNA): TGTGCCAGCAGCCCGGACAGGGGGAACACTGAAGCTTTCTTT. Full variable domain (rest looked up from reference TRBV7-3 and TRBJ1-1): GAGVSQTPSNKVTEKGKYVELRCDPISGHTALYWYRQSLGQGPEFLIYFQGTGAADDSGLPNDRFFAVRPEGSVSTLKIQRTERGDSAVYLCASSPDRGNTEAFFGQGTRLTVV.

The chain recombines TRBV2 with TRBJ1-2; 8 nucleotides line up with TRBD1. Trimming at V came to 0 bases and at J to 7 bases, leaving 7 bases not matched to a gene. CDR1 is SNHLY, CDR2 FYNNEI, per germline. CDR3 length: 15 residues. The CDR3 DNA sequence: TGTGCCAGCAGTGAAGCAGGCAGGGGGCAGGTTGGCTACACCTTC. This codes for CASSEAGRGQVGYTF.

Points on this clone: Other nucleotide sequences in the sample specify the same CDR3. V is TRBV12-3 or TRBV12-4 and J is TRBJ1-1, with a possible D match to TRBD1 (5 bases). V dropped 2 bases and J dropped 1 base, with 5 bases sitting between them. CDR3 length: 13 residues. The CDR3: CASSLTGNTEAFF. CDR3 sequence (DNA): TGTGCCAGCAGTTTAACAGGGAACACTGAAGCTTTCTTT.

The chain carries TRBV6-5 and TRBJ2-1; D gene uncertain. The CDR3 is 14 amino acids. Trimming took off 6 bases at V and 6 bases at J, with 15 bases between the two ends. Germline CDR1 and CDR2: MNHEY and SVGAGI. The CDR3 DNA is TGTGCCAGCAGCAAAGGTGTGAGAGTCAATGAGCAGTTCTTC. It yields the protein CASSKGVRVNEQFF.

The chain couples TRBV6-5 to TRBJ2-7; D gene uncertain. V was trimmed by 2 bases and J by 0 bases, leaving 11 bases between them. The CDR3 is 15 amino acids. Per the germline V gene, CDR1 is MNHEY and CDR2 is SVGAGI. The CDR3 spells CASSYDGYSSYEQYF. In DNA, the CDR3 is TGTGCCAGCAGTTACGATGGTTATAGCTCCTACGAGCAGTACTTC.

The chain's CDR3 is CASSVGQASNQPQHF. The CDR3 DNA sequence: TGTGCCAGCAGCGTAGGGCAGGCAAGCAATCAGCCCCAGCATTTT. V is TRBV9 and J is TRBJ1-5, with D hard to call. CDR1 SGDLS and CDR2 YYNGEE come from the germline V gene. V was clipped by 0 bases and J by 1 base, with 8 bases between them. The CDR3 covers 15 residues.

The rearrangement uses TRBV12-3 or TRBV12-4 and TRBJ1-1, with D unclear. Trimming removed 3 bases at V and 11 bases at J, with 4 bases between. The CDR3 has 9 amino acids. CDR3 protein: CASSLWAFF. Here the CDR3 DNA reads TGTGCCAGCAGTTTGTGGGCTTTCTTT.

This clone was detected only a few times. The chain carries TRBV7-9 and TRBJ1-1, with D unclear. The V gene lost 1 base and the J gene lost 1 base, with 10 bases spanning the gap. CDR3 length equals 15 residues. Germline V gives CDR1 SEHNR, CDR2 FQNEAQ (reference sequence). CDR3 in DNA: TGTGCCAGCAGCTTAGGCTCTAGTAGGAACACTGAAGCTTTCTTT. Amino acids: CASSLGSSRNTEAFF. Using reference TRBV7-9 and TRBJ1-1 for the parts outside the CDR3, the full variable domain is DTGVSQNPRHKITKRGQNVTFRCDPISEHNRLYWYRQTLGQGPEFLTYFQNEAQLEKSRLLSDRFSAERPKGSFSTLEIQRTEQGDSAMYLCASSLGSSRNTEAFFGQGTRLTVV.

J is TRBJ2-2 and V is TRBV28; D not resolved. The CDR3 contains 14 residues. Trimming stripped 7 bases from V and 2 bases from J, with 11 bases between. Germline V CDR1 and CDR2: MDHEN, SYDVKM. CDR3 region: CASKVTLNTGELFF. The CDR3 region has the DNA TGTGCCAGCAAGGTGACTTTAAACACCGGGGAGCTGTTTTTT.

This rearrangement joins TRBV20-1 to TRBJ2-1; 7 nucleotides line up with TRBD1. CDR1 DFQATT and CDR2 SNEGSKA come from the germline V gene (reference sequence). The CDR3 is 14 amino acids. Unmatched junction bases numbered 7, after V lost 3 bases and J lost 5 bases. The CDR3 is CSASSARGNNEQFF. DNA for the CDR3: TGCAGTGCTAGTTCCGCCAGGGGGAACAATGAGCAGTTCTTC.

This CDR3 reads CASSQAAYEQYF. In DNA form, the CDR3 reads TGTGCCAGCAGCCAGGCCGCCTACGAGCAGTACTTC. The chain has TRBV5-6 and TRBJ2-7; D remains unclear. The V end was cut by 4 bases, the J end by 2 bases, with 7 bases between. CDR1 and CDR2 (germline): SGHDT, YYEEEE. This CDR3 has 12 residues. Based on the CDR3 plus reference TRBV5-6 and TRBJ2-7, the full variable domain is DAGVTQSPTHLIKTRGQQVTLRCSPKSGHDTVSWYQQALGQGPQFIFQYYEEEERQRGNFPDRFSGHQFPNYSSELNVNALLLGDSALYLCASSQAAYEQYFGPGTRLTVT.

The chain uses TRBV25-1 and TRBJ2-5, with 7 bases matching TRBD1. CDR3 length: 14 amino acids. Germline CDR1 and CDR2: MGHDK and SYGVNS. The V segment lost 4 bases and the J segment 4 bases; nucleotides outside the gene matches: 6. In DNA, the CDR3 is TGTGCCAGCAGTGTAGGAGACAGGGCAGAGACCCAGTACTTC. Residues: CASSVGDRAETQYF.

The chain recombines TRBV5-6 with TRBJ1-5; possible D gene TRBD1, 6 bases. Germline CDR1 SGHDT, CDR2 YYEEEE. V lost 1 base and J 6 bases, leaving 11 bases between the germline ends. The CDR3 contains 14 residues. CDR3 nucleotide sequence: TGTGCCAGCAGCTTGAGGGGGTTGAGTCAGCCCCAGCATTTT. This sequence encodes CASSLRGLSQPQHF.

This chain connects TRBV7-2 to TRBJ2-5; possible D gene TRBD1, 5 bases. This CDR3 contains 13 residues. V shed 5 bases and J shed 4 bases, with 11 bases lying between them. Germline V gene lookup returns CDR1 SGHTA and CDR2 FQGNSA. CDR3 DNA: TGTGCCAGCAGCAAACCAGGGATAGAGACCCAGTACTTC. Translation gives CASSKPGIETQYF. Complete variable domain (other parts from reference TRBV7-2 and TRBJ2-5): GAGVSQSPSNKVTEKGKDVELRCDPISGHTALYWYRQSLGQGLEFLIYFQGNSAPDKSGLPSDRFSAERTGGSVSTLTIQRTQQEDSAVYLCASSKPGIETQYFGPGTRLLVL.

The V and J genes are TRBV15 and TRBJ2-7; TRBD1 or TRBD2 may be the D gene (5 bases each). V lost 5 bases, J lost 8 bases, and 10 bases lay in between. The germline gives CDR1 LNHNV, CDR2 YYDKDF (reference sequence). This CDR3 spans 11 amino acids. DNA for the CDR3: TGTGCCACCAGCTTCAGGGACCAGCAGTACTTC. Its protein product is CATSFRDQQYF. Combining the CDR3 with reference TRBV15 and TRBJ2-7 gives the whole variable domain DAMVIQNPRYQVTQFGKPVTLSCSQTLNHNVMYWYQQKSSQAPKLLFHYYDKDFNNEADTPDNFQSRRPNTSFCFLDIRSPGLGDTAMYLCATSFRDQQYFGPGTRLTVT.

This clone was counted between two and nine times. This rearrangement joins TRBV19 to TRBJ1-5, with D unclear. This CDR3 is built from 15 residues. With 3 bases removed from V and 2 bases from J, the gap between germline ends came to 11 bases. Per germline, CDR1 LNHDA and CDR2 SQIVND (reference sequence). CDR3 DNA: TGTGCCAGTAGTATCTCGGCTGGGCGCAATCAGCCCCAGCATTTT. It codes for CASSISAGRNQPQHF.

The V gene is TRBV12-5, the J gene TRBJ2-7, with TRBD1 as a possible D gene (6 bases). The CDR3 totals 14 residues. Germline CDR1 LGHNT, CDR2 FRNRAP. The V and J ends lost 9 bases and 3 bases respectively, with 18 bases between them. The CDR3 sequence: CASRQQGEIYEQYF. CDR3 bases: TGTGCTAGCAGGCAACAGGGTGAAATCTACGAGCAGTACTTC.

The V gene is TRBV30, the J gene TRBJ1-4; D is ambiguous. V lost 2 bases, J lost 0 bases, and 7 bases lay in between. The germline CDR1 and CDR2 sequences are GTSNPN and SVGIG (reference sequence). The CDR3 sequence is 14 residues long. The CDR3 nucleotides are TGTGCCTGGAGTCCCGGGACAACTAATGAAAAACTGTTTTTT. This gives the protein CAWSPGTTNEKLFF.

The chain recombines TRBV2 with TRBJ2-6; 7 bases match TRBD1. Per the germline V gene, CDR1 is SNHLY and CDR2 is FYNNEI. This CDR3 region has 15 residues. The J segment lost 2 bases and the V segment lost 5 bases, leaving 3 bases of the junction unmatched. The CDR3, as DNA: TGTGCCAGCAGTCCGACAGGGACTGGGGCCAACGTCCTGACTTTC. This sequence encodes CASSPTGTGANVLTF.

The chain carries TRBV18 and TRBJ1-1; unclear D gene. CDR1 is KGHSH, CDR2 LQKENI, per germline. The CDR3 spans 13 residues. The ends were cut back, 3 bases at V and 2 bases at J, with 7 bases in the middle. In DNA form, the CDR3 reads TGTGCCAGCTCACCTGGAGGAAACACTGAAGCTTTCTTT. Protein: CASSPGGNTEAFF.

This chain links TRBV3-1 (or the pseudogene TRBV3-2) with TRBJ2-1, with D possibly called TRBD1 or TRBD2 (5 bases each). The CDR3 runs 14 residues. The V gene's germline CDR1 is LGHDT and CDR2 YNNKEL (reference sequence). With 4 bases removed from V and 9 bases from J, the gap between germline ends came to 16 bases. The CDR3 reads CASSRGRGQGEQFF. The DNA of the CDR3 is TGTGCCAGCAGCCGTGGGAGAGGGCAGGGTGAGCAGTTCTTC.

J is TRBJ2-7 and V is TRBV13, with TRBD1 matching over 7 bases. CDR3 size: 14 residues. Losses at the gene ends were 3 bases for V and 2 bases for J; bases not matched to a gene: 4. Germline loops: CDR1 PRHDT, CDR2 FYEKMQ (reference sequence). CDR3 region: CASSLTGPTYEQYF. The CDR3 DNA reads TGTGCCAGCAGCTTGACAGGGCCTACCTACGAGCAGTACTTC.

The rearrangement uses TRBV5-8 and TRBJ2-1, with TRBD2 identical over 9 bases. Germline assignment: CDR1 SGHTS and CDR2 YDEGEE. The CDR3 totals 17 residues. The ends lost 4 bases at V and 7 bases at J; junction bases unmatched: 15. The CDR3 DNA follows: TGTGCCAGCAGCCCCCGGAGGCGGGGGGGCGTTAGAAATGAGCAGTTCTTC. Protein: CASSPRRRGGVRNEQFF.

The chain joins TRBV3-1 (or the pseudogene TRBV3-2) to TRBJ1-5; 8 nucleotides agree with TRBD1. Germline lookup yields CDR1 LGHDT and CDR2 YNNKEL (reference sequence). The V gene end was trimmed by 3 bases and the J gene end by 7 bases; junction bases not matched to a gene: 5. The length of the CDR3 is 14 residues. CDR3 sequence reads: CASSHRTGTQPQHF. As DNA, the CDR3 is TGTGCCAGCAGCCACAGGACAGGGACCCAGCCCCAGCATTTT.

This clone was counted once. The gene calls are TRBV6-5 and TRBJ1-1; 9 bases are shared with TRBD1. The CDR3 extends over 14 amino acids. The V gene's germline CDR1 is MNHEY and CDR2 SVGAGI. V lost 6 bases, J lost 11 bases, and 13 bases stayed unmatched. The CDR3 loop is CASRPSDRGNLAFF. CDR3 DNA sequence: TGTGCCAGCAGACCGTCGGACAGGGGAAATTTGGCTTTCTTT.